Presented here are 31 T cell receptor beta chains from one specimen sequenced in a study of T cells after yellow fever vaccination. TCRdb re-analysed the 5' RACE reads in MiXCR, keeping a single row per CDR3 protein. The sample carries around 180,000 distinct CDR3 sequences, roughly 6.4% recorded once. Sequenced here: CD4+ T cells sorted from PBMCs, sampled on the day of the first yellow fever vaccination. These receptors all stem from a man aged 18-30 years who received the YFV17D yellow fever vaccine.

This clonotype came up a few times. V usage is TRBV11-3 and J usage is TRBJ2-5, with 11 bases matching TRBD2. This CDR3 contains 15 residues. Unmatched junction bases numbered 7, after V lost 5 bases and J lost 5 bases. Germline V gives CDR1 SGHNT, CDR2 YENEEA. This CDR3 reads CASSRSGGARETQYF. CDR3 in DNA: TGTGCCAGCAGCCGTAGCGGGGGGGCCCGTGAGACCCAGTACTTC.

This clonotype was counted many times. The rearrangement joins TRBV4-2 to TRBJ2-1; TRBD1 matches at 8 bases. Germline lookup yields CDR1 LGHNA and CDR2 YNFKEQ. The junction had 2 bases not matched to a gene; V was cut back by 0 bases and J by 4 bases. This CDR3 is 15 amino acids long. The chain's CDR3 is CASSQETGDYNEQFF. The CDR3 DNA follows: TGTGCCAGCAGCCAAGAGACAGGGGATTACAATGAGCAGTTCTTC.

This clonotype has at least ten counts. The chain combines TRBV12-3 or TRBV12-4 with TRBJ1-2; D is unresolved. Trimming took 5 bases from V and 7 from J, leaving 17 bases between them. This CDR3 contains 14 residues. The CDR3 bases are TGTGCCAGCAGTCCCGACGGGGTGGGAGGTGGCTACACCTTC. Translation: CASSPDGVGGGYTF.

This clonotype has a count of ten or more. V and J are TRBV9 and TRBJ1-3, with D tentatively TRBD1 (6 bases). V dropped 0 bases and J dropped 2 bases, with 12 bases sitting between them. The CDR3 length is 16 residues. Germline V lookup: CDR1 SGDLS, CDR2 YYNGEE. DNA of the CDR3: TGTGCCAGCAGCGTAGCAGGACAGATACCTGGAAACACCATATATTTT. This gives the protein CASSVAGQIPGNTIYF.

The sample holds a few counts of this clonotype. The rearrangement uses TRBV20-1 and TRBJ2-5, with 13 positions matching TRBD2. V was clipped by 3 bases and J by 4 bases; unmatched bases: 2. The V gene's germline CDR1 is DFQATT and CDR2 SNEGSKA (reference sequence). The CDR3 extends over 14 amino acids. CDR3 bases: TGCAGTGCTAGTTGGACTAGCGGGGGAGAGACCCAGTACTTC. Translated, it gives CSASWTSGGETQYF.

This chain uses TRBV7-6 with TRBJ2-2; the D gene is possibly TRBD2 (7 bases). This CDR3 contains 16 residues. With 1 base removed from V and 3 bases from J, the gap between germline ends came to 12 bases. Germline values: CDR1 SGHVS, CDR2 FNYEAQ. The CDR3: CASSLGGGADTGELFF. DNA for the CDR3: TGTGCCAGCAGCTTAGGAGGGGGGGCCGACACCGGGGAGCTGTTTTTT.

J is TRBJ1-2 and V is TRBV4-3; D remains ambiguous. The V and J ends lost 0 bases and 0 bases respectively, with 8 bases between them. This CDR3 is 15 amino acids long. Germline V gene data show CDR1 as LGHNA and CDR2 as YSLEER. This chain's CDR3 is CASSQDPGTNYGYTF. The CDR3 DNA sequence: TGCGCCAGCAGCCAAGATCCGGGGACTAACTATGGCTACACCTTC.

Comments on this clonotype: With a much larger clone just one base away, this may be a read error. The chain employs TRBV7-2 and TRBJ2-5; D uncertain. The CDR3 length is 13 residues. Between the trimmed V and J ends, which lost 1 base and 6 bases, there was a span of 9 bases. Per germline, CDR1 SGHTA and CDR2 FQGNSA. The CDR3 loop is CASSLDTEQTQYF. The CDR3 DNA reads as TGTGCCAGCAGCTTAGACACCGAACAGACCCAGTACTTC.

This clonotype was detected only a few times. The chain recombines TRBV7-9 with TRBJ2-1; no clear D gene. The germline V and J ends were trimmed by 2 bases and 9 bases, with 11 bases remaining between them. Germline CDR1 is SEHNR and CDR2 is FQNEAQ (reference sequence). The CDR3 has 13 amino acids. The CDR3 region is CASSLQELTEQFF. CDR3 in DNA: TGTGCCAGCAGCTTACAGGAATTGACTGAGCAGTTCTTC.

This clonotype was seen a handful of times. The chain has TRBV12-3 or TRBV12-4 and TRBJ1-6, with D possibly being TRBD1 (6 bases). This CDR3 is built from 13 residues. Trimming pared 1 base from V and 10 bases from J, leaving 8 bases between. Here the CDR3 reads CASSLVQGSPLHF. The CDR3 bases are TGTGCCAGCAGTTTAGTACAGGGATCACCCCTCCACTTT.

This clonotype appeared a few times. The rearrangement links TRBV18 to TRBJ2-7; 8 nucleotides line up with TRBD1. V lost 6 bases and J lost 5; bases outside the gene matches: 9. The CDR3 is 14 residues long. Per the germline V gene, CDR1 is KGHSH and CDR2 is LQKENI. The CDR3 coding sequence is TGTGCCAGCTCCCCCTCCGGACAGGGCGACGAGCAGTACGTC. Its protein is CASSPSGQGDEQYV.

This clonotype was found many times. V gene TRBV2 combines with J gene TRBJ2-5; D not certain. CDR1 and CDR2 from the germline V gene are SNHLY and FYNNEI. Trimming cost V 6 bases and J 0 bases, with 8 bases left between them. This CDR3 has 13 residues. The CDR3 protein is CASRVRYQETQYF. Written as DNA, the CDR3 is TGTGCCAGCAGGGTCAGGTACCAAGAGACCCAGTACTTC. The entire variable domain, with the rest obtained from reference TRBV2 and TRBJ2-5, is as follows: EPEVTQTPSHQVTQMGQEVILRCVPISNHLYFYWYRQILGQKVEFLVSFYNNEISEKSEIFDDQFSVERPDGSNFTLKIRSTKLEDSAMYFCASRVRYQETQYFGPGTRLLVL.

In its sample, this clonotype was seen many times. The V call is TRBV9, the J call TRBJ2-5; TRBD1 might be the D (5 bases). The CDR3 length is 15 residues. Germline CDR1 reads SGDLS; CDR2 reads YYNGEE. V was pared by 0 bases and J by 1 base, with 10 bases between. CDR3 DNA sequence: TGTGCCAGCAGCGTAGGGCCAGGGTCCCAAGAGACCCAGTACTTC. This encodes CASSVGPGSQETQYF. Together with reference TRBV9 and TRBJ2-5, the CDR3 gives the full variable domain: DSGVTQTPKHLITATGQRVTLRCSPRSGDLSVYWYQQSLDQGLQFLIQYYNGEERAKGNILERFSAQQFPDLHSELNLSSLELGDSALYFCASSVGPGSQETQYFGPGTRLLVL.

The gene calls are TRBV28 and TRBJ2-7; D possibly corresponds to TRBD2 (7 bases). Between the trimmed V and J ends, which lost 2 bases and 4 bases, there was a span of 12 bases. This CDR3 has 14 amino acids. Germline-derived CDR1 and CDR2 are MDHEN and SYDVKM. DNA of the CDR3: TGTGCCAGCAGTTTAGGTAGGGGGGGTTACGAGCAGTACGTC. Its translation: CASSLGRGGYEQYV.

This clonotype was detected ten times or more. The chain recombines TRBV6-6 with TRBJ2-3; a weak D match, TRBD1 (6 bases). Germline lookup yields CDR1 MNHNY and CDR2 SVGAGI (reference sequence). This CDR3 has 11 residues. V shed 9 bases and J shed 4 bases, with 8 bases lying between them. The CDR3 protein is CASGGADTQYF. CDR3 in DNA: TGTGCCAGTGGGGGCGCAGATACGCAGTATTTT.

The J gene is TRBJ2-3, the V gene TRBV20-1, with 9 nucleotides matching TRBD2. CDR3 size: 16 residues. Germline CDR1 and CDR2: DFQATT and SNEGSKA (reference sequence). V gave up 0 bases and J gave up 4 bases; unmatched junction bases: 8. The CDR3 nucleotides read TGCAGTGCTAGAGATCCGGGCGGGGGGGCCCCAGATACGCAGTATTTT. Amino acids: CSARDPGGGAPDTQYF.

The chain recombines TRBV6-1 with TRBJ1-1; D is perhaps TRBD1 (6 bases). This CDR3 has 15 amino acids. CDR1 is MNHNS, CDR2 SASEGT, per germline. V lost 3 bases and J 1 base, leaving 12 bases between the germline ends. CDR3: CASSDHRASNTEAFF. CDR3 sequence (DNA): TGTGCCAGCAGTGATCACAGGGCCTCGAACACTGAAGCTTTCTTT.

V and J are TRBV5-4 and TRBJ2-3; a possible D gene is TRBD1 (5 bases). The germline V gene encodes CDR1 SGHNT and CDR2 YYREEE (reference sequence). Trimming stripped 0 bases from V and 4 bases from J, with 12 bases between. This CDR3 region has 15 residues. The CDR3 loop is CASSLGQLRADTQYF. The CDR3 bases are TGTGCCAGCAGCTTGGGACAGCTTCGGGCAGATACGCAGTATTTT.

J is TRBJ2-3 and V is TRBV12-3 or TRBV12-4; D not certain. V was pared by 7 bases and J by 0 bases, with 11 bases between. The length of the CDR3 is 14 residues. The CDR3 protein is CASTYPGSTDTQYF. The CDR3 nucleotides are TGTGCCAGCACCTACCCTGGGAGCACAGATACGCAGTATTTT.

This clonotype turned up a few times. The rearrangement uses TRBV15 and TRBJ2-5; possible D gene TRBD2, 6 bases. Looked up from germline, CDR1 is LNHNV and CDR2 is YYDKDF (reference sequence). The ends were cut back, 1 base at V and 5 bases at J, with 20 bases in the middle. The CDR3 loop spans 17 amino acids. CDR3 amino acids: CATSRVARWRGYETQYF. CDR3 bases: TGTGCCACCAGCAGAGTTGCTAGATGGCGGGGATATGAGACCCAGTACTTC.

This clonotype was observed a handful of times. The CDR3 region has the DNA TGTGCCAGCAGCCAACTCGAGGGCATAACTGAAGCTTTCTTT. This translates into CASSQLEGITEAFF. The chain has TRBV3-1 and TRBJ1-1; D unclear. The germline V gene has CDR1 LGHDT and CDR2 YNNKEL (reference sequence). The V gene lost 2 bases and the J gene lost 5 bases, with 12 bases spanning the gap. The CDR3 consists of 14 residues.

This clonotype has at least ten counts. The chain is built from TRBV6-5 and TRBJ2-1; D could derive from TRBD1 or TRBD2 (5 bases each). The CDR3 covers 16 residues. Germline V gives CDR1 MNHEY, CDR2 SVGAGI. V shed 0 bases and J shed 5 bases, with 14 bases lying between them. In nucleotides, the CDR3 is TGTGCCAGCAGTTACTCGATACGGGGCCACCACAATGAGCAGTTCTTC. It codes for CASSYSIRGHHNEQFF.

This clonotype was counted a few times. The rearrangement joins TRBV7-6 to TRBJ2-2; 8 positions match TRBD1. Trimming cost V 5 bases and J 5 bases; bases outside gene matches: 10. The V gene's germline CDR1 is SGHVS and CDR2 FNYEAQ. The CDR3 runs to 16 residues. CDR3 DNA: TGTGCCAGCAGCCCACTCGGCAGGGGGCAGACCGGGGAGCTGTTTTTT. Translating gives CASSPLGRGQTGELFF.

Many counts were recorded for this clonotype. J is TRBJ2-3 and V is TRBV5-1, with TRBD2 matching 12 bases. The CDR3 spans 15 residues. Losses at the gene ends were 4 bases for V and 4 bases for J; bases not matched to a gene: 4. The germline V gene has CDR1 SGHRS and CDR2 YFSETQ. The chain's CDR3 is CASSRTSGVSDTQYF. Here the CDR3 DNA reads TGCGCCAGCAGCAGGACTAGCGGGGTATCAGATACGCAGTATTTT.

At least ten counts were recorded for this clonotype. The chain links TRBV10-1 to TRBJ2-3; possible D gene TRBD2, 6 bases. This CDR3 has 15 residues. The V and J ends lost 4 bases and 2 bases respectively, with 13 bases between them. Germline V gives CDR1 WNHNN, CDR2 SYGVQD (reference sequence). This chain's CDR3 is CASSVGGAFTDTQYF. CDR3 bases: TGCGCCAGCAGTGTTGGAGGGGCCTTCACAGATACGCAGTATTTT.

The chain recombines TRBV12-3 or TRBV12-4 with TRBJ2-1; a weak D match, TRBD1 (7 bases). The CDR3 is 14 residues long. Deletions cut 3 bases from V and 8 bases from J, with 14 bases between. This CDR3 reads CASSFQGGGDEQFF. In DNA, the CDR3 is TGTGCCAGCAGTTTCCAGGGGGGTGGGGATGAGCAGTTCTTC.

This clonotype occurred many times. This chain uses TRBV3-1 with TRBJ2-1; D not resolved. CDR1 and CDR2 from the germline V gene are LGHDT and YNNKEL (reference sequence). Trimming took off 7 bases at V and 4 bases at J, with 5 bases between the two ends. The CDR3 is made up of 11 amino acids. CDR3 in amino acids: CASTGYNEQFF. The CDR3 DNA follows: TGTGCCAGCACTGGGTACAATGAGCAGTTCTTC.

The table lists this clonotype with many counts. The rearrangement links TRBV18 to TRBJ2-1; D remains ambiguous. The V end was cut by 3 bases, the J end by 0 bases, with 9 bases between. Germline CDR1 KGHSH, CDR2 LQKENI. The length of the CDR3 is 15 residues. CDR3 amino acids: CASSPAVRSYNEQFF. The CDR3 coding sequence is TGTGCCAGCTCACCCGCAGTCCGCTCCTACAATGAGCAGTTCTTC.

This clonotype has ten or more counts. J is TRBJ2-7 and V is TRBV6-2 or TRBV6-3; D remains unclear. The CDR3 totals 14 residues. In germline, CDR1 is MNHEY, CDR2 SVGEGT. The V and J ends lost 5 bases and 5 bases respectively, with 16 bases between them. As DNA, the CDR3 is TGTGCCAGCAGTCACCATGCTAGTTCTGACGAGCAGTACGTC. Its translation: CASSHHASSDEQYV.

The chain combines TRBV14 with TRBJ2-7, with 9 bases aligning to TRBD1. CDR1 SGHDN and CDR2 FVKESK come from the germline V gene. The V segment lost 4 bases and the J segment 0 bases; nucleotides outside the gene matches: 4. The CDR3 sequence is 15 residues long. CDR3 nucleotide sequence: TGTGCCAGCAGCCCACAGGGGGCCGGCTCCTACGAGCAGTACGTC. Translated: CASSPQGAGSYEQYV.

This clonotype was seen a handful of times. The chain carries TRBV4-1 and TRBJ1-4; 7 bases align to TRBD1. This CDR3 comprises 15 residues. Per the germline V gene, CDR1 is MGHRA and CDR2 is YSYEKL. Trimming took 4 bases from V and 8 from J; bases not matched to a gene: 10. CDR3 loop: CASSPQTGTAEKLFF. CDR3 bases: TGCGCCAGCAGCCCACAAACCGGGACAGCCGAAAAACTGTTTTTT.